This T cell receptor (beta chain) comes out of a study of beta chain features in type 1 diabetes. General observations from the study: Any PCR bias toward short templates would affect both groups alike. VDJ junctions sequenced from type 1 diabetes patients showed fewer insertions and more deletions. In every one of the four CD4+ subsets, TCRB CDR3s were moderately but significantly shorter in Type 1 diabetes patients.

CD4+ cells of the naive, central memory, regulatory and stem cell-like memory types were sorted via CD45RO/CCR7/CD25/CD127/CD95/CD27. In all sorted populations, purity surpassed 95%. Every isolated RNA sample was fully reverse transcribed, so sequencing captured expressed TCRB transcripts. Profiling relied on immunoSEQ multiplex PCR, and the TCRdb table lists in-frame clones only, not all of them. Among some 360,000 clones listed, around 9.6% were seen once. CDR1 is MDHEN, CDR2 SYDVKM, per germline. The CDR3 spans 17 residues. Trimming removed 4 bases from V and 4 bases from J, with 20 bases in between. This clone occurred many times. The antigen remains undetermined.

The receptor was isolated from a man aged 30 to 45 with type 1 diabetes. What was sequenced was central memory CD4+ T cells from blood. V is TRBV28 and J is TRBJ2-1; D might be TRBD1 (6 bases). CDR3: CASSSSMGQGPYNEQFF. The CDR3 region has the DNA TGTGCCAGCAGTTCCTCCATGGGGCAGGGGCCTTACAATGAGCAGTTCTTC.